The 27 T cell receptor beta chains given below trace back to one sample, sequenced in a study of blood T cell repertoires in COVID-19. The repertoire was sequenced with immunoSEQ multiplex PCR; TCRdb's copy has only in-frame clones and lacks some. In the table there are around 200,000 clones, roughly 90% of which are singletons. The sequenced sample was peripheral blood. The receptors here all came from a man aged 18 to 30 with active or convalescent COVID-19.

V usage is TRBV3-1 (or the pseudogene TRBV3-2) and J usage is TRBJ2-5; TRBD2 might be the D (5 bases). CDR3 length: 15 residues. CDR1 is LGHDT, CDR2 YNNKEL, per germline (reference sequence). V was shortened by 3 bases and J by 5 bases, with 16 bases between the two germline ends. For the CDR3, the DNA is TGTGCCAGCAGCCAGGTTCGGGGATCGTTGGAGACCCAGTACTTC. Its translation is CASSQVRGSLETQYF.

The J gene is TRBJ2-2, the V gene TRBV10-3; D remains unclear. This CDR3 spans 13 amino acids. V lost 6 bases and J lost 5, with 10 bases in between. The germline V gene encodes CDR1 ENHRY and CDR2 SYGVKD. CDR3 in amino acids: CAIRIGDTGELFF. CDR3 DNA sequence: TGTGCCATCAGGATCGGAGATACCGGGGAGCTGTTTTTT.

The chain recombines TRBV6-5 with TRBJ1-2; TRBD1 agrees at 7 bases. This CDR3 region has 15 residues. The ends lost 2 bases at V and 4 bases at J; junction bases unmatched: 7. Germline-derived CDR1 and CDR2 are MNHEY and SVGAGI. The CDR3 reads CASSYDGTEVYGYTF. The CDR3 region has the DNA TGTGCCAGCAGTTACGACGGGACAGAAGTCTATGGCTACACCTTC.

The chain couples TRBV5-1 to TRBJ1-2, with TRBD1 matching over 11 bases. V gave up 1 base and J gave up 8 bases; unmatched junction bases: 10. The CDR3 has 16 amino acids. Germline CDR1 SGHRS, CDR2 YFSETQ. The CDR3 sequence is CASSLSYGQGAYGYTF. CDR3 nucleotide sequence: TGCGCCAGCAGCTTGAGCTACGGACAGGGGGCATACGGCTACACCTTC.

CDR3 in amino acids: CAWGEETQYF. Here the CDR3 DNA reads TGTGCCTGGGGGGAGGAGACCCAGTACTTC. V usage is TRBV30 and J usage is TRBJ2-5, with TRBD2 as a possible D gene (5 bases). CDR3 length: 10 residues. Germline V gene lookup returns CDR1 GTSNPN and CDR2 SVGIG (reference sequence). With 5 bases removed from V and 5 bases from J, the gap between germline ends came to 6 bases.

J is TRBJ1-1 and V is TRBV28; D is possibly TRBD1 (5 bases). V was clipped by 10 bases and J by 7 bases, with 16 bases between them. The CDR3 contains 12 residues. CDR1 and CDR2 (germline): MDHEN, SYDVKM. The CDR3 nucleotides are TGTGCCACCGTAAAGCAGGGTTTTGAAGCTTTCTTT. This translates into CATVKQGFEAFF.

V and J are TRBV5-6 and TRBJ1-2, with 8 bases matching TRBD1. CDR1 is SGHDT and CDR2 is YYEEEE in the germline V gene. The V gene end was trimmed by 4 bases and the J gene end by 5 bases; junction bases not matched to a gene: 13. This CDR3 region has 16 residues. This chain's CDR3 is CASSQGNQGARYGYTF. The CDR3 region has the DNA TGTGCCAGCAGCCAAGGAAATCAGGGGGCAAGGTATGGCTACACCTTC.

This CDR3 is CATSDFRGNEQFF. In DNA form, the CDR3 reads TGTGCCACCAGTGATTTTAGGGGCAATGAGCAGTTCTTC. V is TRBV24-1 and J is TRBJ2-1; possible D gene TRBD1, 5 bases. CDR1 is KGHDR and CDR2 is SFDVKD in the germline V gene. The CDR3 is 13 amino acids. The ends were cut back, 1 base at V and 6 bases at J, with 6 bases in the middle.

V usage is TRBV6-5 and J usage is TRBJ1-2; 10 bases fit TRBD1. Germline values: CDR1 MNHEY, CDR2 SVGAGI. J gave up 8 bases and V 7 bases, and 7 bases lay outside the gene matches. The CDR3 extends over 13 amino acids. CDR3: CASNLGTGVGYTF. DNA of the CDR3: TGTGCCAGCAACTTGGGGACAGGGGTAGGCTACACCTTC.

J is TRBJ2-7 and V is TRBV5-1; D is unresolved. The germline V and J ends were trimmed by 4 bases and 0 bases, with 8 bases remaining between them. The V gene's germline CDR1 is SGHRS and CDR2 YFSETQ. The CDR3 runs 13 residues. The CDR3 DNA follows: TGCGCCAGCAGCATAGCCCCCTCCTACGAGCAGTACTTC. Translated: CASSIAPSYEQYF.

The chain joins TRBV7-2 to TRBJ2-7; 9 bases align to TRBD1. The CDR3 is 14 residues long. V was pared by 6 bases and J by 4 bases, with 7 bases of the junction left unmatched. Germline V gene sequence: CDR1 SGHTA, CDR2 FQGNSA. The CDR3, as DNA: TGTGCCAGCAGAGACTCGACAGGGGGGTACGAGCAGTACTTC. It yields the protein CASRDSTGGYEQYF.

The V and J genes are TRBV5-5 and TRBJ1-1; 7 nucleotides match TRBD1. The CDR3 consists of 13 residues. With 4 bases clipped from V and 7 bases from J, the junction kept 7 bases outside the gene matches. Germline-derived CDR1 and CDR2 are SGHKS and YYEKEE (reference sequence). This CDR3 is CASSRKRDSEAFF. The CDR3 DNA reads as TGTGCCAGCAGCCGCAAGAGGGACAGTGAAGCTTTCTTT. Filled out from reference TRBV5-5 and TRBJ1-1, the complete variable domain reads DAGVTQSPTHLIKTRGQQVTLRCSPISGHKSVSWYQQVLGQGPQFIFQYYEKEERGRGNFPDRFSARQFPNYSSELNVNALLLGDSALYLCASSRKRDSEAFFGQGTRLTVV.

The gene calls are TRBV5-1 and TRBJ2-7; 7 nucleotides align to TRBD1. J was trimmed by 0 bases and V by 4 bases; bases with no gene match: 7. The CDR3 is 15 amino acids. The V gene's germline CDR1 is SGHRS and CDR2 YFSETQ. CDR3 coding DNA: TGCGCCAGCAGCCGCACAAACAGGGGCTCCTACGAGCAGTACTTC. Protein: CASSRTNRGSYEQYF.

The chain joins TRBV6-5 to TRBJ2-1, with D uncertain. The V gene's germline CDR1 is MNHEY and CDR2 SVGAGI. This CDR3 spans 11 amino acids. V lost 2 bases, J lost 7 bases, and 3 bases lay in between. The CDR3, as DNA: TGTGCCAGCAGTTACCTGAATGAGCAGTTCTTC. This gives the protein CASSYLNEQFF.

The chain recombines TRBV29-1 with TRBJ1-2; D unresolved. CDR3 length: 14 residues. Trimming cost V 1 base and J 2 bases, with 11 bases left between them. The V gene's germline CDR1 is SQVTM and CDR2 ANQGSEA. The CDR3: CSVEAREANYGYTF. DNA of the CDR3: TGCAGCGTTGAAGCGCGGGAGGCGAACTATGGCTACACCTTC.

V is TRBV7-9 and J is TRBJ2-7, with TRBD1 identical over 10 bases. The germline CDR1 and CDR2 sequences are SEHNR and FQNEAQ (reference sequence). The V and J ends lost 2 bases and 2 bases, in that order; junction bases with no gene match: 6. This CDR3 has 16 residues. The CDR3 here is CASSLPRDRGTYEQYF. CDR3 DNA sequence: TGTGCCAGCAGCTTACCCCGGGACAGGGGAACCTACGAGCAGTACTTC.

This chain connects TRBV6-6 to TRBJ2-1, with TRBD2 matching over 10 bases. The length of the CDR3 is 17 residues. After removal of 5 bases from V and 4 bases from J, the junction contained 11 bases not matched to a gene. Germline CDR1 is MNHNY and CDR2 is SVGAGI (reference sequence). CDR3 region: CASSPGLATINYNEQFF. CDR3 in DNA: TGTGCCAGCAGTCCGGGACTAGCGACGATAAATTACAATGAGCAGTTCTTC.

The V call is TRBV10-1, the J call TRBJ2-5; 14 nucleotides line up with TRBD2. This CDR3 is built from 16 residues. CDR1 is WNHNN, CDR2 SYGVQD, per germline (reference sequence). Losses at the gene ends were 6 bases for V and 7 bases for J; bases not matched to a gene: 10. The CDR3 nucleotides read TGCGCCAGCAGCCCGGGACTAGCGGGGGATGGCGGGACCCAGTACTTC. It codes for CASSPGLAGDGGTQYF.

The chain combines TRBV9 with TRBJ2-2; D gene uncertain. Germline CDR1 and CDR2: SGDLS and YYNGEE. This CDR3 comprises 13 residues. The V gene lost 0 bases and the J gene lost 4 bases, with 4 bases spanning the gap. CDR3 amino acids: CASSVAFTGELFF. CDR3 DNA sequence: TGTGCCAGCAGCGTAGCGTTCACCGGGGAGCTGTTTTTT. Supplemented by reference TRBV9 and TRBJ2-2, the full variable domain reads DSGVTQTPKHLITATGQRVTLRCSPRSGDLSVYWYQQSLDQGLQFLIQYYNGEERAKGNILERFSAQQFPDLHSELNLSSLELGDSALYFCASSVAFTGELFFGEGSRLTVL.

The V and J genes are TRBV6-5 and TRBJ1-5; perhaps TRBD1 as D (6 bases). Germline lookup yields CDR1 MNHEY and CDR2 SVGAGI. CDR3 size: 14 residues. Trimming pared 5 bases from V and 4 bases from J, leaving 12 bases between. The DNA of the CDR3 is TGTGCCAGCAGTCCTCGGACAGAAAATCAGCCCCAGCATTTT. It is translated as CASSPRTENQPQHF.

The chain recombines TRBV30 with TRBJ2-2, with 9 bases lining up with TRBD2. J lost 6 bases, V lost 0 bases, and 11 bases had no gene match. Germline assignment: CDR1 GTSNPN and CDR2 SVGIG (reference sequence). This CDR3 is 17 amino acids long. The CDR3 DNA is TGTGCCTGGAGTGTACGAGGCGGGAGGGCGCAAGCCGGGGAGCTGTTTTTT. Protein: CAWSVRGGRAQAGELFF. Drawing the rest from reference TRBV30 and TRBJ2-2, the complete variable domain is SQTIHQWPATLVQPVGSPLSLECTVEGTSNPNLYWYRQAAGRGLQLLFYSVGIGQISSEVPQNLSASRPQDRQFILSSKKLLLSDSGFYLCAWSVRGGRAQAGELFFGEGSRLTVL.

The CDR3: CASSSPSDEQFF. CDR3 DNA sequence: TGTGCCAGCAGCTCCCCAAGCGATGAGCAGTTCTTC. The chain combines TRBV13 with TRBJ2-1; no definite D call. Between the trimmed V and J ends, which lost 4 bases and 8 bases, there was a span of 9 bases. Germline V gene lookup returns CDR1 PRHDT and CDR2 FYEKMQ (reference sequence). There are 12 residues in the CDR3.

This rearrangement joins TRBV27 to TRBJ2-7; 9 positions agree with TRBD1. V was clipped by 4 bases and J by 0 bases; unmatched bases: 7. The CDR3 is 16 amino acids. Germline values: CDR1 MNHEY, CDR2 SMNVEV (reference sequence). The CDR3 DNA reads TGTGCCAGCAGTTCAATCCTACAGGGGGCCTCCTACGAGCAGTACTTC. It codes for CASSSILQGASYEQYF.

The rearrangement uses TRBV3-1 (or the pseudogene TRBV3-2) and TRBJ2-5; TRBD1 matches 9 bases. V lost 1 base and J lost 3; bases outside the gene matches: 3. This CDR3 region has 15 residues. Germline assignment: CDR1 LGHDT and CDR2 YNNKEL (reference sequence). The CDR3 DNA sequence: TGTGCCAGCAGCCAAGCGCGGACAGGGGAAGAGACCCAGTACTTC. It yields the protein CASSQARTGEETQYF.

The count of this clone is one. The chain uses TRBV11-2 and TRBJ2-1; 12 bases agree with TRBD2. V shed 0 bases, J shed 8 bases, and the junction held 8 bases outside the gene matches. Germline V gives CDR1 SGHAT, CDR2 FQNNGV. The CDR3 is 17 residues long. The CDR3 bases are TGTGCCAGCAGCTTAGAACCTAGGACTAGCGGGATGTATGAGCAGTTCTTC. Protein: CASSLEPRTSGMYEQFF. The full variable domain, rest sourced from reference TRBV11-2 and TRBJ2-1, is EAGVAQSPRYKIIEKRQSVAFWCNPISGHATLYWYQQILGQGPKLLIQFQNNGVVDDSQLPKDRFSAERLKGVDSTLKIQPAKLEDSAVYLCASSLEPRTSGMYEQFFGPGTRLTVL.

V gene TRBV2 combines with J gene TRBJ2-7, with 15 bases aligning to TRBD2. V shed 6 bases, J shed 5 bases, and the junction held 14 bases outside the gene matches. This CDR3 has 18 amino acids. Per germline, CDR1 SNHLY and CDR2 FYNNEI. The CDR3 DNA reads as TGTGCCAGCAGCGAATTTTGGGGACTAGCGGGAGGTTCTAACGAGCAGTACTTC. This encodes CASSEFWGLAGGSNEQYF.

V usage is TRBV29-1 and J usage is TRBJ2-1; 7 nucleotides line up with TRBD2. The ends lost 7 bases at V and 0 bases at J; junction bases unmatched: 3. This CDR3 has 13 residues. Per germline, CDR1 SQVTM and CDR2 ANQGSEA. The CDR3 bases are TGCAGCGGGGAGGGCGGCTCCTACAATGAGCAGTTCTTC. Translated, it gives CSGEGGSYNEQFF.